The 30 T cell receptor beta chains below all came from one sample that was sequenced in a study of glioma-infiltrating T cells after dendritic cell vaccination. TCRdb keeps only in-frame clones here, not all; method: immunoSEQ multiplex PCR. The sample carries approximately 110,000 clones, around 87% recorded once. The time point denotes: after dendritic cell vaccination, including at tumor progression/relapse. The specimen was blood, collected after dendritic cell vaccination. The receptors come from a human donor with glioblastoma.

This chain uses TRBV7-9 with TRBJ2-5; 7 bases match TRBD1. The trim removed 3 bases at V and 5 bases at J, leaving 15 bases unmatched. Germline V CDR1 and CDR2: SEHNR, FQNEAQ (reference sequence). The CDR3 extends over 17 amino acids. The chain's CDR3 is CASSFYRGSHQGETQYF. The CDR3 region has the DNA TGTGCCAGCAGCTTTTACAGGGGATCCCATCAGGGGGAGACCCAGTACTTC.

This clone showed up just once. The CDR3 here is CATNRPGQGIYGYTF. The CDR3 DNA follows: TGTGCCACCAACCGACCGGGACAGGGAATCTATGGCTACACCTTC. The V and J genes are TRBV6-5 and TRBJ1-2; TRBD1 matches 9 bases. Germline V gene data show CDR1 as MNHEY and CDR2 as SVGAGI. The V gene end was trimmed by 10 bases and the J gene end by 4 bases; junction bases not matched to a gene: 13. This CDR3 contains 15 residues.

The rearrangement joins TRBV6-5 to TRBJ2-7, with 12 nucleotides matching TRBD2. The junction had 6 bases not matched to a gene; V was cut back by 6 bases and J by 6 bases. The germline gives CDR1 MNHEY, CDR2 SVGAGI. This CDR3 is built from 14 residues. This CDR3 is CASRELAGGPEQYF. Here the CDR3 DNA reads TGTGCCAGCAGAGAACTAGCGGGAGGCCCCGAGCAGTACTTC.

V gene TRBV2 combines with J gene TRBJ2-1, with 10 bases aligning to TRBD2. CDR1 and CDR2 (germline): SNHLY, FYNNEI. The V and J ends lost 5 bases and 3 bases, in that order; junction bases with no gene match: 7. The CDR3 is made up of 16 amino acids. CDR3 nucleotide sequence: TGTGCCAGCAGTTCCAGGACTAGCGGTTACTACAATGAGCAGTTCTTC. Its translation: CASSSRTSGYYNEQFF.

The V and J genes are TRBV30 and TRBJ1-2, with D maybe TRBD1 (5 bases). The V gene's germline CDR1 is GTSNPN and CDR2 SVGIG (reference sequence). The CDR3 is made up of 21 amino acids. Deletions cut 0 bases from V and 6 bases from J, with 35 bases between. The CDR3 nucleotides read TGTGCCTGGAGTGTACATCGGGGGACCGCGGGGCCCACCTTACGAGGCCATGGCTACACCTTC. Its protein product is CAWSVHRGTAGPTLRGHGYTF. Filled out from reference TRBV30 and TRBJ1-2, the complete variable domain reads SQTIHQWPATLVQPVGSPLSLECTVEGTSNPNLYWYRQAAGRGLQLLFYSVGIGQISSEVPQNLSASRPQDRQFILSSKKLLLSDSGFYLCAWSVHRGTAGPTLRGHGYTFGSGTRLTVV.

The V and J genes are TRBV10-3 and TRBJ2-5; D unresolved. The CDR3 length is 15 residues. V lost 0 bases, J lost 2 bases, and 10 bases lay in between. Germline-derived CDR1 and CDR2 are ENHRY and SYGVKD. This CDR3 is CAISESNPSQETQYF. The CDR3 nucleotides are TGTGCCATCAGTGAGTCGAACCCCAGTCAAGAGACCCAGTACTTC.

This clone was seen just once. The chain carries TRBV5-1 and TRBJ2-3; D possibly corresponds to TRBD2 (5 bases). Germline loops: CDR1 SGHRS, CDR2 YFSETQ. This CDR3 is 15 amino acids long. V gave up 1 base and J gave up 5 bases, with 14 bases separating them. The chain's CDR3 is CASSLSSPEGDTQYF. The CDR3 nucleotides are TGCGCCAGCAGCTTGTCTAGCCCTGAGGGAGATACGCAGTATTTT.

In this sample, this clone turned up once. The chain carries TRBV4-1 and TRBJ2-7; the D is unclear. This CDR3 has 13 amino acids. Trimming pared 4 bases from V and 2 bases from J, leaving 9 bases between. Germline CDR1 reads MGHRA; CDR2 reads YSYEKL. CDR3 sequence reads: CASSPLEPYEQYF. The CDR3 DNA follows: TGCGCCAGCAGCCCCCTAGAACCCTACGAGCAGTACTTC.

V usage is TRBV14 and J usage is TRBJ1-6; D not resolved. Germline assignment: CDR1 SGHDN and CDR2 FVKESK. V lost 0 bases and J lost 8, with 11 bases in between. There are 15 residues in the CDR3. CDR3 DNA sequence: TGTGCCAGCAGCCAAGACGTGGGAGGAGATTCACCCCTCCACTTT. This gives the protein CASSQDVGGDSPLHF.

About this clone itself: This specimen includes other DNA sequences encoding the same CDR3. This rearrangement joins TRBV18 to TRBJ1-1, with 10 nucleotides matching TRBD1. The junction had 3 bases not matched to a gene; V was cut back by 6 bases and J by 5 bases. Germline V gene data show CDR1 as KGHSH and CDR2 as LQKENI. The CDR3 length is 13 residues. The CDR3 coding sequence is TGTGCCAGCTCTCGGACAGGGGGAACTGAAGCTTTCTTT. Its protein is CASSRTGGTEAFF.

The CDR3 is CASSLGTVNTEAFF. CDR3 DNA: TGTGCCAGCAGCTTAGGGACAGTGAACACTGAAGCTTTCTTT. The chain uses TRBV11-3 and TRBJ1-1, with a possible D match to TRBD1 (6 bases). Germline CDR1 is SGHNT and CDR2 is YENEEA. The V end was cut by 1 base, the J end by 0 bases, with 6 bases between. This CDR3 spans 14 amino acids.

There are a few counts of this clone. The chain couples TRBV6-5 to TRBJ1-1; the D is unclear. V was cut by 2 bases and J by 8 bases, with 6 bases left in between. CDR1 and CDR2 from the germline V gene are MNHEY and SVGAGI. This CDR3 contains 11 residues. The CDR3 sequence is CASSYAREAFF. As DNA, the CDR3 is TGTGCCAGCAGTTACGCCAGGGAAGCTTTCTTT.

V and J are TRBV4-1 and TRBJ1-3, with 7 positions matching TRBD1. The V gene end was trimmed by 0 bases and the J gene end by 8 bases; junction bases not matched to a gene: 7. This CDR3 comprises 15 residues. CDR1 is MGHRA, CDR2 YSYEKL, per germline. CDR3 region: CASSQDSRGVYTIYF. The CDR3 DNA is TGCGCCAGCAGCCAAGATAGCAGGGGGGTGTACACCATATATTTT.

V is TRBV4-2 and J is TRBJ2-7; 10 nucleotides line up with TRBD2. Losses at the gene ends were 1 base for V and 3 bases for J; bases not matched to a gene: 6. Germline lookup yields CDR1 LGHNA and CDR2 YNFKEQ. The CDR3 length is 16 residues. The CDR3 DNA follows: TGTGCCAGCAGCCAAGGGGTAGCGGGGGGTATCTACGAGCAGTACTTC. Translated: CASSQGVAGGIYEQYF.

With respect to this clone: The sample contains more than one DNA sequence encoding this CDR3. V gene TRBV6-5 combines with J gene TRBJ1-2; D call uncertain. With 2 bases removed from V and 8 bases from J, the gap between germline ends came to 9 bases. Germline V gene data show CDR1 as MNHEY and CDR2 as SVGAGI. This CDR3 contains 12 residues. DNA for the CDR3: TGTGCCAGCAGTTACCCAGCCGGGGGCTACACCTTC. Its protein is CASSYPAGGYTF.

Comment on this clone: One end of the junction fails to match germline, which may point to a read error. The chain couples TRBV7-7 to TRBJ2-5, with TRBD2 identical over 14 bases. CDR3 length: 18 amino acids. Germline CDR1 SSHAT, CDR2 FNYEAQ (reference sequence). The CDR3 bases are TGTGCTAGCAGCTTAGGCCGACTAGCGGGAGGGCCGGGAGAGACCCAGTACTTC. It codes for CASSLGRLAGGPGETQYF.

This clone was picked up one time. Here the CDR3 DNA reads TGCGCCAGCAGCCCGCGGCTGGCCAGGGGGTTAGCCAAAAACATTCAGTACTTC. Its translation: CASSPRLARGLAKNIQYF. The chain couples TRBV4-1 to TRBJ2-4, with 7 positions matching TRBD1. The junction had 12 bases not matched to a gene; V was cut back by 4 bases and J by 0 bases. The germline V gene encodes CDR1 MGHRA and CDR2 YSYEKL. This CDR3 has 18 amino acids.

The chain employs TRBV15 and TRBJ1-1; possible D gene TRBD1, 5 bases. The CDR3 contains 13 residues. V was shortened by 8 bases and J by 3 bases, with 13 bases between the two germline ends. Germline CDR1 is LNHNV and CDR2 is YYDKDF (reference sequence). CDR3 nucleotides: TGTGCCACCCGCTCAGGGTTTGACACTGAAGCTTTCTTT. Its translation is CATRSGFDTEAFF.

This chain connects TRBV6-5 to TRBJ1-1; 8 nucleotides agree with TRBD1. The CDR3 totals 12 residues. From germline, CDR1 is MNHEY and CDR2 SVGAGI. V was clipped by 5 bases and J by 6 bases; unmatched bases: 2. CDR3 nucleotides: TGTGCCAGCAGTACAGGGGGTTCTGAAGCTTTCTTT. Protein sequence: CASSTGGSEAFF.

The chain carries TRBV5-4 and TRBJ1-5; TRBD1 matches 9 bases. J gave up 0 bases and V 2 bases, and 12 bases lay outside the gene matches. In germline, CDR1 is SGHNT, CDR2 YYREEE (reference sequence). The CDR3 is 19 residues long. Here the CDR3 DNA reads TGTGCCAGCAGCTTCGATTTGGACAGGGGCCTTTATAGCAATCAGCCCCAGCATTTT. Translating gives CASSFDLDRGLYSNQPQHF.

The CDR3 is CASRQNLAGVYEQYF. Here the CDR3 DNA reads TGCGCCAGCAGACAAAATCTAGCGGGAGTTTACGAGCAGTACTTC. V is TRBV4-1 and J is TRBJ2-7, with 10 bases lining up with TRBD2. V dropped 6 bases and J dropped 4; count of bases not matched to a gene: 9. CDR3 size: 15 residues. From germline, CDR1 is MGHRA and CDR2 YSYEKL.

The chain uses TRBV5-1 and TRBJ1-4, with 9 bases aligning to TRBD1. This CDR3 has 13 amino acids. Germline lookup yields CDR1 SGHRS and CDR2 YFSETQ. V gave up 5 bases and J gave up 8 bases; unmatched junction bases: 4. The CDR3 nucleotides are TGCGCCAGCAGTTTAGGGACAGGGGAAAAACTGTTTTTT. Protein sequence: CASSLGTGEKLFF.

CDR3 loop: CASSPRRGLTEAFF. Written as DNA, the CDR3 is TGCGCCAGCAGCCCCCGCAGGGGGCTCACTGAAGCTTTCTTT. The chain links TRBV5-1 to TRBJ1-1; TRBD1 agrees at 8 bases. The J segment lost 4 bases and the V segment lost 4 bases, leaving 6 bases of the junction unmatched. CDR1 and CDR2 from the germline V gene are SGHRS and YFSETQ. This CDR3 contains 14 residues.

The chain links TRBV15 to TRBJ1-6, with a weak D call TRBD1 (6 bases). Trimming cost V 5 bases and J 11 bases, with 22 bases left between them. In germline, CDR1 is LNHNV, CDR2 YYDKDF (reference sequence). The length of the CDR3 is 16 residues. The DNA for the CDR3 is TGTGCCACCAGCCAACTTGAGGGGGACATTATGACACCCCTCCACTTT. Its translation: CATSQLEGDIMTPLHF.

V and J are TRBV6-1 and TRBJ1-5; 7 nucleotides agree with TRBD1. Per the germline V gene, CDR1 is MNHNS and CDR2 is SASEGT. With 1 base clipped from V and 6 bases from J, the junction kept 9 bases outside the gene matches. This CDR3 contains 16 residues. In DNA form, the CDR3 reads TGTGCCAGCAGTGAAGTAGTAGGGGGCGGAGGTCAGCCCCAGCATTTT. This codes for CASSEVVGGGGQPQHF.

A remark on this clone: At one of its ends the junction is not consistent with the germline gene, which may arise from a read error. The rearrangement joins TRBV10-2 to TRBJ2-7, with 9 positions matching TRBD2. The germline gives CDR1 WSHSY, CDR2 SAAADI. This CDR3 is built from 15 residues. CDR3 nucleotide sequence: TGCGCCACCAGTGGAGCTAGCGGGGCCTCCTACGAGCAGTACTTC. Protein product: CATSGASGASYEQYF.

The V call is TRBV15, the J call TRBJ1-4; maybe TRBD1 (5 bases). CDR1 is LNHNV, CDR2 YYDKDF, per germline (reference sequence). This CDR3 has 15 amino acids. V was trimmed by 0 bases and J by 9 bases, leaving 14 bases between them. CDR3 region: CATSRDLGQIQKLFF. In DNA form, the CDR3 reads TGTGCCACCAGCAGAGATCTGGGGCAGATACAAAAACTGTTTTTT.

V is TRBV6-9 and J is TRBJ1-5, with D possibly TRBD1 on 6 matching bases. Trimming cost V 8 bases and J 5 bases, with 10 bases left between them. CDR3 length: 12 residues. The germline V gene encodes CDR1 MNHGY and CDR2 SVAAGI. CDR3 loop: CASGPGDQPQHF. In DNA, the CDR3 is TGTGCCAGCGGGCCAGGGGATCAGCCCCAGCATTTT.

The rearrangement joins TRBV11-3 to TRBJ1-2; perhaps TRBD1 as D (5 bases). The CDR3 has 13 residues. Germline CDR1 is SGHNT and CDR2 is YENEEA. The V end lost 3 bases, the J end lost 6 bases, and 11 bases lay between the germline ends. Here the CDR3 reads CASSFGRVDGYTF. The CDR3 DNA follows: TGTGCCAGCAGCTTCGGCAGGGTGGATGGCTACACCTTC.

The chain couples TRBV5-1 to TRBJ2-3, with D possibly TRBD2 on 6 matching bases. Trimming took 4 bases from V and 0 from J, leaving 12 bases between them. The CDR3 loop spans 15 amino acids. From germline, CDR1 is SGHRS and CDR2 YFSETQ. This CDR3 is CASSQSSGSTDTQYF. The CDR3 DNA sequence: TGCGCCAGCAGCCAGTCCAGCGGGAGCACAGATACGCAGTATTTT.